This TCR beta chain comes out of a study of blood T cell repertoires in COVID-19 (dated by TCRdb to the early 2020s). At the level of the whole study: Samples covering the acute and convalescent phases of COVID-19 were provided by collaborators in the United States, Italy and Spain. Where available, HLA class I and class II types were taken from metadata supplied by the sample provider and were not determined by assay-based typing. The samples were drawn from the first 160 participants of the ongoing ImmuneRACE study and from roughly 1,300 subjects provided by 6 global collaborators. Nearly every sample came with metadata listing a de-identified subject ID, COVID-19 status, age in years and sex. The prospective study material was composed of cDNA or gDNA derived from T cells, B-cell-depleted T cells, or PBMCs. The repertoires were made available in a free public database intended to serve as a resource for research on the immune response to SARS-CoV-2. Deeply sampled blood TCRbeta repertoires from subjects exposed to, actively infected with, or recovered from COVID-19 were included in the dataset.

TCRbeta CDR3 regions were amplified from genomic DNA using the immunoSEQ Assay, a bias-controlled multiplex PCR. The study's processing was this. Nucleated cell counts per sample were estimated from amplification of reference gene primers within the assay. Sequence reads were collapsed and filtered to measure the absolute abundance of every unique TCRbeta CDR3 rearrangement. For each sample, productive Simpson clonality was calculated by taking the square root of Simpson's diversity index across productive rearrangements. TCRdb carries this immuneACCESS record with in-frame sequences only. Its versions omit some clonotypes, under half of them owing to an unresolved V gene in the studies checked, with the rest unexplained. Clone size and the V and J calls come from that table; the DNA yielded D and trimming. The sample table lists roughly 14,000 clones, 73% of them with a count of one. The top ten hold less than 25% of the sample.

Whole blood was collected in K2EDTA tubes by collaborating institutions according to the institutions' own protocols. For TCRbeta analysis, collaborators shipped samples as frozen whole blood, isolated PBMCs, or DNA extracted from either of those sample types. Overall study results and their limits: The quantity of clinical and demographic metadata differed by source and by participant and was supplied without curation.

According to the germline V gene, CDR1 reads MGHRA and CDR2 reads YSYEKL. The CDR3 numbers 16 residues from cysteine through phenylalanine. The sequence is cut down to CDR3 DNA, 48 bases in frame from base 1. Deletion took 1 base off V and 1 base off J, with a span of 13 bases between the germline ends. For this clone: The antigen this receptor binds is unknown. Per-base quality was not reported, and no clone a single base away is much larger than it.

In this chain, TRBV4-1 is recombined with TRBJ1-1, with the identity of the D gene unclear. Sequencing used peripheral blood. The sequence derives from a boy between 2 and 15 years old with active or convalescent COVID-19. The CDR3 region has the sequence CASSQGYSPSNTEAFF. The nucleotide sequence is TGCGCCAGCAGCCAAGGTTACAGCCCATCGAACACTGAAGCTTTCTTT.